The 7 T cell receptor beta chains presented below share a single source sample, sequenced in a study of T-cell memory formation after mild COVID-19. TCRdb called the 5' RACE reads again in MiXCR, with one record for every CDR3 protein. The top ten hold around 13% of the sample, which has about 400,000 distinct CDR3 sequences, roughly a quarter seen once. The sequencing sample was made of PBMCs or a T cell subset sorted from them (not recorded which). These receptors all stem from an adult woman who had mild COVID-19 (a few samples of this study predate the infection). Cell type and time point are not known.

The CDR3 DNA reads as TGTGCCAGCAGCGCCCGAGTTAGGGACAGTGGGGCCAACGTCCTGACTTTC. Translated, it gives CASSARVRDSGANVLTF. The chain carries TRBV9 and TRBJ2-6; 7 bases align to TRBD1. The CDR3 consists of 17 residues. Trimming removed 3 bases from V and 3 bases from J; junction bases left unmatched: 9. CDR1 SGDLS and CDR2 YYNGEE come from the germline V gene.

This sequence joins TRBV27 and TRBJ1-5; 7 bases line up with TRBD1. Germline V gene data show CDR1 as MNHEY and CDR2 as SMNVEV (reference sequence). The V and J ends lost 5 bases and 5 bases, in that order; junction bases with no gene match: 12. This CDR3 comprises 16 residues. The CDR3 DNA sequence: TGTGCCAGCAGTCCTCGCCACCCCGACAGGGATCAGCCCCAGCATTTT. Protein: CASSPRHPDRDQPQHF.

CDR3 in amino acids: CATQVGAMDEQFF. The CDR3 DNA reads as TGTGCCACTCAGGTGGGAGCTATGGATGAGCAGTTCTTC. The rearrangement uses TRBV24-1 and TRBJ2-1, with D possibly matching TRBD2 (5 bases). The CDR3 loop spans 13 amino acids. V was shortened by 10 bases and J by 8 bases, with 17 bases between the two germline ends. The V gene's germline CDR1 is KGHDR and CDR2 SFDVKD.

The CDR3 loop reads CASSRKHSTGELFF. The CDR3 DNA is TGTGCCAGCAGCCGAAAGCACTCCACCGGGGAGCTGTTTTTT. The chain is built from TRBV7-2 and TRBJ2-2; D is undetermined. This CDR3 comprises 14 residues. The V and J ends lost 5 bases and 4 bases respectively, with 11 bases between them. Germline V gene data show CDR1 as SGHTA and CDR2 as FQGNSA.

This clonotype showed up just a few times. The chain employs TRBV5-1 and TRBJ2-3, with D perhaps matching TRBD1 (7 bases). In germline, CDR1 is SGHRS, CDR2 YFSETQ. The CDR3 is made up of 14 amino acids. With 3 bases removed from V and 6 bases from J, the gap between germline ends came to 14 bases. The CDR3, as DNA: TGCGCCAGCAGCTGGACACAGGGGAGGGATACGCAGTATTTT. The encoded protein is CASSWTQGRDTQYF.

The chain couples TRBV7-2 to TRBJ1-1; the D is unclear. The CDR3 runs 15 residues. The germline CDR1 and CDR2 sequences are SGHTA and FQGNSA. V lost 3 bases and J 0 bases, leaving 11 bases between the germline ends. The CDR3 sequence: CASSLVWTVNTEAFF. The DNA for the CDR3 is TGTGCCAGCAGCTTGGTTTGGACGGTGAACACTGAAGCTTTCTTT.

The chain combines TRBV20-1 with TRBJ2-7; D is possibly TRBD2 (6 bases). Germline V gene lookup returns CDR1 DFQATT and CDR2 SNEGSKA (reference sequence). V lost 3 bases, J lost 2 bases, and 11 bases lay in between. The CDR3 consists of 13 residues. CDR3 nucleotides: TGCAGTGCTAGGGCTAGCGCAGCCTACGAGCAGTACTTC. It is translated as CSARASAAYEQYF.